This T cell receptor (beta chain) was captured by sequencing in a study of cytomegalovirus exposure and HLA in healthy donors. General observations from the study: Both high specificity and high sensitivity reportedly marked the classifier's diagnosis of cytomegalovirus status. A cluster of highly shared sequence variants was likely a sequencing artifact.

The PCR contained 60 Vbeta and 13 Jbeta primers. Profiled with immunoSEQ multiplex PCR; TCRdb holds only in-frame clones, not every one. This sample has about 190,000 clones, with around 85% found just once. In germline, CDR1 is GTSNPN, CDR2 SVGIG (reference sequence). The V gene lost 0 bases and the J gene lost 7 bases, with 13 bases spanning the gap. This CDR3 spans 15 amino acids. A word on this clone: Its antigen is not identified.

The sequence was collected from a man aged 35 to 55 in good health and CMV-seropositive. The chain couples TRBV30 to TRBJ1-6; no definite D call. Sequences were obtained from PBMCs. CDR3 residues: CAWSVRGRRNSPLHF. The CDR3 DNA reads as TGTGCCTGGAGTGTCCGGGGTCGGAGAAATTCACCCCTCCACTTT. Filled out from reference TRBV30 and TRBJ1-6, the complete variable domain reads SQTIHQWPATLVQPVGSPLSLECTVEGTSNPNLYWYRQAAGRGLQLLFYSVGIGQISSEVPQNLSASRPQDRQFILSSKKLLLSDSGFYLCAWSVRGRRNSPLHFGNGTRLTVT.